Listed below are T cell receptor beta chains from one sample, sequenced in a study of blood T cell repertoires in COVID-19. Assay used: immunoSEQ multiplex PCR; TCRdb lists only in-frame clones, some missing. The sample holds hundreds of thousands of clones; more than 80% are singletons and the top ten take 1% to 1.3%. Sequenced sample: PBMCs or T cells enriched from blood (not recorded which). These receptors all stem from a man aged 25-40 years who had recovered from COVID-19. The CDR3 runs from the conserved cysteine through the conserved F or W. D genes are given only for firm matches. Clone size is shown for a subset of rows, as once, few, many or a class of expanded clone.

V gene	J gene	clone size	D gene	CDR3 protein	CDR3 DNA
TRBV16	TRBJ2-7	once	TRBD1	CASSISTGGLYEQYF	TGTGCCAGCAGCATTTCGACAGGGGGACTCTACGAGCAGTACTTC
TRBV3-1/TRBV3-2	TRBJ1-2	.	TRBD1	CASSQGQGLGYGYTF	TGTGCCAGCAGCCAAGGACAGGGGTTGGGCTATGGCTACACCTTC
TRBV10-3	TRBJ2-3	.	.	CAIRRSDTQYF	TGTGCCATCAGACGGTCAGATACGCAGTATTTT
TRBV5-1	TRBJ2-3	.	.	CASSLVGQGTTDTQYF	TGCGCCAGCAGCTTGGTGGGGCAGGGTACCACAGATACGCAGTATTTT
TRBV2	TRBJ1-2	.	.	CASSGAVNYGYTF	TGTGCCAGCAGTGGGGCAGTCAACTATGGCTACACCTTC
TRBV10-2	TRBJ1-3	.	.	CATRPGLFSGNTIYF	TGCGCCACCAGGCCAGGACTTTTCTCTGGAAACACCATATATTTT
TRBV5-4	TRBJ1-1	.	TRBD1	CASSPGQVAEAFF	TGTGCCAGCAGCCCGGGACAGGTGGCTGAAGCTTTCTTT
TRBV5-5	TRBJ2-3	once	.	CASRGQPKTGDTQYF	TGTGCCAGCAGAGGACAGCCCAAAACGGGAGATACGCAGTATTTT
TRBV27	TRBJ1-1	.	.	CASRRGNTEAFF	TGTGCCAGCAGACGGGGGAACACTGAAGCTTTCTTT
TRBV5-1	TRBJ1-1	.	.	CASRMTGLNTEAFF	TGCGCCAGCAGGATGACAGGCTTGAACACTGAAGCTTTCTTT
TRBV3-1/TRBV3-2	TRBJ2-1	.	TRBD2	CASSQVSGINEQFF	TGTGCCAGCAGCCAAGTAAGCGGGATTAATGAGCAGTTCTTC
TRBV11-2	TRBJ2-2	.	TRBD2	CASSIVAGNTGELFF	TGTGCCAGCAGCATCGTAGCGGGGAACACCGGGGAGCTGTTTTTT
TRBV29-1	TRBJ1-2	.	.	CSVVTGKVGYTF	TGCAGCGTCGTTACAGGCAAGGTGGGCTACACCTTC
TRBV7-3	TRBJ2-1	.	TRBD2	CASSLPTSGRATLFF	TGTGCCAGCAGCCTCCCGACTAGCGGGAGGGCGACTCTGTTCTTC
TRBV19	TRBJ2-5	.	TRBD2	CASSPKGLAETHLGQETQYF	TGTGCCAGTAGTCCAAAGGGACTAGCGGAAACCCATCTGGGGCAAGAGACCCAGTACTTC
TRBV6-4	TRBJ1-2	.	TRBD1	CASSANDRDYTF	TGTGCCAGCAGTGCCAACGACAGGGACTACACCTTC
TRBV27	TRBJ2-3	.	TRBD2	CASSTGASGRLSTDTQYF	TGTGCCAGCAGCACGGGGGCTAGCGGGAGGCTTAGCACAGATACGCAGTATTTT
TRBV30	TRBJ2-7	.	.	CAWRKTGSYEQYF	TGTGCCTGGAGGAAGACAGGCTCCTACGAGCAGTACTTC
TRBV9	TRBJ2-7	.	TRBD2	CASSVGVSGSSYEQYF	TGTGCCAGCAGCGTAGGCGTGAGCGGGAGCTCCTACGAGCAGTACTTC
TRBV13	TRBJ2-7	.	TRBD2	CASSPPGAGGPRNEQYF	TGTGCCAGCAGCCCCCCGGGGGCGGGAGGGCCGCGGAACGAGCAGTACTTC
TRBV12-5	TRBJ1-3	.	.	CASGLPDAAGNTIYF	TGTGCTAGTGGTTTGCCTGACGCGGCTGGTAACACCATATATTTT
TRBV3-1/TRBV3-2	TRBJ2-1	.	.	CASSQEGMGAAYNEQFF	TGTGCCAGCAGCCAAGAAGGTATGGGGGCAGCCTACAATGAGCAGTTCTTC
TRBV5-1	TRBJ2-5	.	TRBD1	CASRTEPGTASETQYF	TGCGCCAGCAGAACCGAACCCGGGACAGCCTCAGAGACCCAGTACTTC
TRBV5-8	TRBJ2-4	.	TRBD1	CASSRFFGTGGDLAKNIQYF	TGTGCCAGCAGCCGGTTTTTCGGGACAGGGGGCGATTTAGCCAAAAACATTCAGTACTTC
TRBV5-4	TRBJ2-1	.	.	CASSLATSAGYNEQFF	TGTGCCAGCAGCTTGGCCACTAGTGCCGGCTACAATGAGCAGTTCTTC
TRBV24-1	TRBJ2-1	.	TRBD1	CATNRGASYNEQFF	TGTGCCACCAACAGGGGGGCCTCCTACAATGAGCAGTTCTTC
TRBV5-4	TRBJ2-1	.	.	CASSLGQIGGEQFF	TGTGCCAGCAGCTTGGGCCAGATAGGAGGGGAGCAGTTCTTC